Below, 17 T cell receptor beta chains from the same sample are listed, as sequenced in a study of blood T cell repertoires in COVID-19 (dated by TCRdb to between 2020 and 2021). Library generation was performed with the immunoSEQ multiplex PCR assay. TCRdb carries this immuneACCESS record with in-frame sequences only. Its versions omit some clonotypes, under half of them owing to an unresolved V gene in the studies checked, with the rest unexplained. This sample holds 90,000 to 140,000 clones; 85% to 90% were observed only once. The ten biggest clones cover about 3.8% of the sample. Sequenced sample: peripheral blood. Every receptor here comes from a middle-aged man with acute or convalescent COVID-19.

The chain has TRBV13 and TRBJ2-7; 8 bases fit TRBD2. The trim removed 5 bases at V and 3 bases at J, leaving 9 bases unmatched. CDR3 length equals 15 residues. CDR1 PRHDT and CDR2 FYEKMQ come from the germline V gene (reference sequence). The CDR3 DNA reads TGTGCCAGCAGCAAACACAGCGGGGGTTACTACGAGCAGTACTTC. It is translated as CASSKHSGGYYEQYF.

The chain joins TRBV29-1 to TRBJ2-3, with D perhaps matching TRBD1 (5 bases). CDR1 SQVTM and CDR2 ANQGSEA come from the germline V gene. With 4 bases removed from V and 2 bases from J, the gap between germline ends came to 10 bases. The CDR3 length is 13 residues. In DNA form, the CDR3 reads TGCAGCGTTGGCCCCAGGGACACAGATACGCAGTATTTT. As protein: CSVGPRDTDTQYF.

The chain combines TRBV27 with TRBJ2-7; D is unresolved. Germline values: CDR1 MNHEY, CDR2 SMNVEV (reference sequence). V lost 1 base and J lost 3, with 13 bases in between. CDR3 size: 15 residues. CDR3 DNA sequence: TGTGCCAGCAGTTTATACCCTTCCCTAGGCTACGAGCAGTACTTC. The encoded protein is CASSLYPSLGYEQYF.

V gene TRBV5-1 combines with J gene TRBJ1-2; D is perhaps TRBD1 (5 bases). The CDR3 spans 14 residues. Germline CDR1 and CDR2: SGHRS and YFSETQ. The V end was cut by 4 bases, the J end by 3 bases, with 13 bases between. The CDR3 reads CASSRTEGDYGYTF. The DNA of the CDR3 is TGCGCCAGCAGCCGGACCGAAGGGGACTATGGCTACACCTTC.

This clone has a handful of counts. The V call is TRBV27, the J call TRBJ2-1; 15 bases are a match to TRBD2. The trim removed 3 bases at V and 8 bases at J, leaving 5 bases unmatched. Germline assignment: CDR1 MNHEY and CDR2 SMNVEV (reference sequence). The CDR3 is 16 residues long. The CDR3 protein is CASSFPGLAGGDEQFF. CDR3 coding DNA: TGTGCCAGCAGTTTCCCCGGACTAGCGGGAGGGGATGAGCAGTTCTTC.

The chain joins TRBV28 to TRBJ2-4; tentatively, D is TRBD2 (6 bases). Per germline, CDR1 MDHEN and CDR2 SYDVKM. CDR3 size: 16 residues. The CDR3 here is CPGDQLAWLAKNIQYF. The CDR3 DNA reads TGTCCGGGGGACCAACTAGCTTGGTTAGCCAAAAACATTCAGTACTTC.

The gene calls are TRBV20-1 and TRBJ2-1; the match to TRBD2 covers 9 bases. Germline V gene data show CDR1 as DFQATT and CDR2 as SNEGSKA (reference sequence). This CDR3 comprises 13 residues. V shed 3 bases, J shed 9 bases, and the junction held 6 bases outside the gene matches. The DNA for the CDR3 is TGCAGTGCTAGTGTGGCGGGAGGGCCTGAGCAGTTCTTC. This encodes CSASVAGGPEQFF.

The V and J genes are TRBV6-5 and TRBJ1-3, with TRBD1 identical over 7 bases. V shed 4 bases and J 4 bases; nucleotides not matched to a gene: 10. This CDR3 contains 16 residues. Per germline, CDR1 MNHEY and CDR2 SVGAGI. In nucleotides, the CDR3 is TGTGCCAGCAGTTGGACAGGACCCGCTACCGGAAACACCATATATTTT. Its translation is CASSWTGPATGNTIYF.

The rearrangement links TRBV18 to TRBJ2-3, with 7 bases identical to TRBD2. Germline values: CDR1 KGHSH, CDR2 LQKENI. This CDR3 is built from 14 residues. J was trimmed by 10 bases and V by 3 bases; bases with no gene match: 10. The CDR3 DNA follows: TGTGCCAGCTCACCGTCCAGCGGGGTGTGGGCGCAGTATTTT. This encodes CASSPSSGVWAQYF.

CDR3 sequence: CASSLTGQGKETQYF. For the CDR3, the DNA is TGTGCCAGCAGCTTAACGGGACAGGGTAAAGAGACCCAGTACTTC. The chain is built from TRBV11-2 and TRBJ2-5; 9 bases match TRBD1. The CDR3 is 15 residues long. The germline V gene encodes CDR1 SGHAT and CDR2 FQNNGV. V lost 2 bases, J lost 3 bases, and 4 bases stayed unmatched.

The CDR3 DNA sequence: TGTGCCAGCAGCTTAGAGGATTGGCAGGTGCGCACCGGGGAGCTGTTTTTT. Protein product: CASSLEDWQVRTGELFF. The J gene is TRBJ2-2, the V gene TRBV7-9, with D unclear. V shed 1 base and J shed 4 bases, with 16 bases lying between them. The CDR3 runs to 17 residues. Germline V gives CDR1 SEHNR, CDR2 FQNEAQ (reference sequence).

The chain combines TRBV14 with TRBJ1-2, with 7 bases matching TRBD1. Trimming at V came to 4 bases and at J to 2 bases, leaving 1 base not matched to a gene. The CDR3 length is 13 residues. Germline values: CDR1 SGHDN, CDR2 FVKESK. The CDR3 bases are TGTGCCAGCAGCCGGGACAGCAACTATGGCTACACCTTC. Amino acids: CASSRDSNYGYTF.

The V gene is TRBV7-8, the J gene TRBJ2-3; TRBD2 matches 11 bases. CDR3 length: 20 residues. From germline, CDR1 is SGHVS and CDR2 FQNEAQ. Trimming removed 0 bases from V and 0 bases from J; junction bases left unmatched: 11. In DNA form, the CDR3 reads TGTGCCAGCAGCTTAGCGGCTAGCGGGGGGCCTAGGGGGAGCACAGATACGCAGTATTTT. It translates to CASSLAASGGPRGSTDTQYF.

This chain joins TRBV6-6 and TRBJ1-1; D possibly corresponds to TRBD1 (5 bases). The CDR3 has 15 amino acids. CDR1 is MNHNY, CDR2 SVGAGI, per germline (reference sequence). The V end was cut by 2 bases, the J end by 1 base, with 11 bases between. This chain's CDR3 is CASSYGWGSNTEAFF. DNA for the CDR3: TGTGCCAGCAGTTACGGCTGGGGCTCGAACACTGAAGCTTTCTTT.

This clone was detected once. The V call is TRBV10-3, the J call TRBJ2-3, with D tentatively TRBD1 (5 bases). The CDR3 has 14 amino acids. Per germline, CDR1 ENHRY and CDR2 SYGVKD. V was pared by 6 bases and J by 1 base, with 11 bases between. CDR3 in DNA: TGTGCCATCAGCAGGGTCCAGGGCACAGATACGCAGTATTTT. Translated: CAISRVQGTDTQYF.

This chain joins TRBV21-1 and TRBJ2-3; TRBD2 was called by the table and not checked on the DNA. TRBV21-1 is a pseudogene segment. CDR3 size: 18 residues. The chain's CDR3 is CASSKGLAGALNTDTQYF. For the CDR3, the DNA is TGTGCCAGCAGCAAGGGACTAGCGGGAGCCCTCAACACAGATACGCAGTATTTT.

The chain employs TRBV10-3 and TRBJ1-1, with D unclear. From germline, CDR1 is ENHRY and CDR2 SYGVKD. The CDR3 totals 13 residues. V shed 3 bases and J shed 4 bases, with 9 bases lying between them. The CDR3 coding sequence is TGTGCCATCAGTGATGAGAGGGTCACTGAAGCTTTCTTT. It encodes CAISDERVTEAFF.